The source of this T cell receptor (beta chain) is a study of blood T cells in healthy people across ages. A second roughly 6 to 12 cycle PCR used barcoded and J-beta primers. TCRdb used MiXCR to reprocess the 5' RACE reads, holding one entry per CDR3 protein. The sample contains more than 900,000 distinct CDR3 sequences, 25% to 30% of which appear only once. CDR3 length: 14 amino acids. Germline CDR1 and CDR2: MNHEY and SMNVEV (reference sequence). After removal of 6 bases from V and 6 bases from J, the junction contained 8 bases not matched to a gene. These same records also appear under a second study, on T cells of mothers and their children. That source reports: Using around 1.4 ug per 15 ul, all extracted RNA underwent cDNA synthesis.

Sequenced input: blood. The chain uses TRBV27 and TRBJ2-1; 7 nucleotides agree with TRBD2. The sequence was collected from a woman in her thirties or forties in good health. The CDR3, as DNA: TGTGCCAGCAGCCACCCCGGACTAGGCAATGAGCAGTTCTTC. This sequence encodes CASSHPGLGNEQFF.